Described below is a single T cell receptor (beta chain) sequence and its context. Its antigen remains unidentified. The data are from a study of T cell repertoires in cytomegalovirus infection. About the study: Recently identified HLA-C-restricted and well-studied HLA-B-restricted CMV epitopes were used. Public signatures in TCR beta pointed to CMV infection and matching HLA type. Findings and caveats of the study: The ex vivo response showed dominance by HLA-C-restricted CMV-specific TCR beta clonotypes. CMV carriers with the relevant HLA were identified by cumulative public TCR beta family frequency.

The V gene lost 6 bases and the J gene lost 3 bases, with 15 bases spanning the gap. CDR3 length: 15 amino acids. One entry per CDR3 protein, called by TCRdb with MiXCR from the reads. The sample carries 50,000 to 65,000 distinct CDR3 sequences, around a fifth recorded once. The clonotype comes from a human donor in good health (CMV status not recorded). Some clones in this sample may be carry-over from other donors' samples. The chain carries TRBV12-3 or TRBV12-4 and TRBJ2-4, with a tentative D call TRBD1 (6 bases). The sample here was CD8+ T cells from cultured PBMCs, taken from culture after CMV antigen stimulation. The chain's CDR3 is CASSHRDSGKNIQYF. The DNA of the CDR3 is TGTGCCAGCAGCCACAGGGATTCAGGCAAAAACATTCAGTACTTC.